This T cell receptor beta chain originates from a study of CD8 T cells in ankylosing spondylitis. Construction of TCR beta libraries was performed using quantitative 5'-RACE with molecular barcodes. TCRdb called the 5' RACE reads again in MiXCR, with one record for every CDR3 protein. The sample consists of fewer than 80,000 distinct CDR3 sequences, 5.3% of them appearing once. Germline lookup yields CDR1 SGHTA and CDR2 FQGNSA. The CDR3 covers 16 residues. Trimming shortened V by 5 bases and J by 4 bases, and 20 bases separated the two germline ends. General study findings and limits: Disease-associated clones were CD8+ and fairly uncommon in peripheral blood. Disease-linked clones reportedly concentrated significantly in matched ankylosing spondylitis synovial fluid. A TCR beta motif made of about 8 highly homologous variants seemed typical of ankylosing spondylitis blood.

This clonotype was counted at least ten times. Its antigen is unidentified. The receptor was isolated from a male donor with ankylosing spondylitis or in good health (not recorded which). The source material was blood, either unsorted or a sorted T cell fraction (not recorded which). This chain joins TRBV7-2 and TRBJ1-2; tentative D call: TRBD1 (6 bases). The DNA of the CDR3 is TGTGCCAGCAGCCCCTTTTTGGACAGCGCTATCTATGGCTACACCTTC. As protein: CASSPFLDSAIYGYTF.